A single sample gave rise to the 14 T cell receptor beta chains below, sequenced in a study of identical twins. Each CDR3 protein gets one entry after TCRdb re-called the 5' RACE reads with MiXCR. Among roughly 490,000 distinct CDR3 sequences listed, about 13% were seen once. The data also belong to a second study, concerning yellow fever vaccine responses in identical twins.

The sample was CD4+ T cells sorted from blood. These receptors originate from a woman aged 18-35 years in good health.

V and J are TRBV4-1 and TRBJ2-3; a weak D match, TRBD1 (6 bases). The V and J ends lost 2 bases and 4 bases respectively, with 13 bases between them. In germline, CDR1 is MGHRA, CDR2 YSYEKL. The CDR3 is made up of 15 amino acids. The CDR3 DNA follows: TGCGCCAGCAGCCAACCAGGGGTTCTTCCAGATACGCAGTATTTT. As protein: CASSQPGVLPDTQYF.

The chain joins TRBV25-1 to TRBJ1-5; possible D gene TRBD1, 5 bases. Looked up from germline, CDR1 is MGHDK and CDR2 is SYGVNS. V lost 3 bases and J 2 bases, leaving 14 bases between the germline ends. The CDR3 consists of 16 residues. The CDR3 here is CASSDARRGGNQPQHF. In nucleotides, the CDR3 is TGTGCCAGCAGTGACGCGAGGAGGGGCGGCAATCAGCCCCAGCATTTT. The full variable domain, its missing parts supplied by reference TRBV25-1 and TRBJ1-5, is EADIYQTPRYLVIGTGKKITLECSQTMGHDKMYWYQQDPGMELHLIHYSYGVNSTEKGDLSSESTVSRIRTEHFPLTLESARPSHTSQYLCASSDARRGGNQPQHFGDGTRLSIL.

This clonotype was recorded at least ten times. V usage is TRBV24-1 and J usage is TRBJ2-1; D might be TRBD1 (6 bases). The ends were cut back, 1 base at V and 3 bases at J, with 27 bases in the middle. Germline assignment: CDR1 KGHDR and CDR2 SFDVKD. The CDR3 contains 21 residues. The CDR3 bases are TGTGCCACCAGTGATTTTCAGGGGCGGCCGGGTGTTGGGGTGGTCTACAATGAGCAGTTCTTC. Amino acids: CATSDFQGRPGVGVVYNEQFF.

This clonotype was seen a few times. The chain has TRBV29-1 and TRBJ2-5; TRBD1 aligns across 8 bases. Germline assignment: CDR1 SQVTM and CDR2 ANQGSEA. V shed 8 bases, J shed 4 bases, and the junction held 6 bases outside the gene matches. This CDR3 contains 12 residues. In DNA form, the CDR3 reads TGCAGCACCGGACAGGGAGCAGAGACCCAGTACTTC. This encodes CSTGQGAETQYF.

This clonotype was seen a handful of times. V usage is TRBV5-6 and J usage is TRBJ2-1, with 7 nucleotides matching TRBD1. This CDR3 region has 12 residues. With 3 bases clipped from V and 11 bases from J, the junction kept 5 bases outside the gene matches. CDR1 is SGHDT, CDR2 YYEEEE, per germline. This CDR3 reads CASSSTGVKQFF. As DNA, the CDR3 is TGTGCCAGCAGCTCTACAGGGGTAAAGCAGTTCTTC.

The sample holds a few counts of this clonotype. The genes are TRBV6-2 or TRBV6-3 and TRBJ2-7; unclear D gene. V shed 4 bases and J shed 6 bases, with 13 bases lying between them. The V gene's germline CDR1 is MNHEY and CDR2 SVGEGT. This CDR3 spans 13 amino acids. The CDR3 nucleotides are TGTGCCAGCAGTTCAGAGTTCCCGTCCGAGCAGTACTTC. Protein sequence: CASSSEFPSEQYF.

This clonotype was detected only a few times. J is TRBJ2-5 and V is TRBV6-6; possible D gene TRBD2, 5 bases. The CDR3 is made up of 13 amino acids. The germline V gene has CDR1 MNHNY and CDR2 SVGAGI (reference sequence). Trimming took 1 base from V and 2 from J, leaving 5 bases between them. CDR3 DNA: TGTGCCAGCAGTTACTGGGAGCAAGAGACCCAGTACTTC. It encodes CASSYWEQETQYF.

This clonotype was found many times. The chain links TRBV5-6 to TRBJ2-3; D unclear. The germline CDR1 and CDR2 sequences are SGHDT and YYEEEE. Between the trimmed V and J ends, which lost 0 bases and 3 bases, there was a span of 8 bases. The CDR3 has 14 residues. CDR3: CASSLGVGTDTQYF. The DNA for the CDR3 is TGTGCCAGCAGCTTGGGCGTGGGGACAGATACGCAGTATTTT.

V is TRBV2 and J is TRBJ2-7, with TRBD2 as a possible D gene (6 bases). CDR3 length: 12 amino acids. Germline V CDR1 and CDR2: SNHLY, FYNNEI. V was cut by 6 bases and J by 6 bases, with 12 bases left in between. The CDR3 sequence is CASRELALEQYF. CDR3 in DNA: TGTGCCAGCAGGGAACTAGCACTCGAGCAGTACTTC.

V and J are TRBV5-1 and TRBJ2-1; 10 bases line up with TRBD2. Germline V gene data show CDR1 as SGHRS and CDR2 as YFSETQ. V shed 4 bases and J 8 bases; nucleotides not matched to a gene: 9. The CDR3 is made up of 15 amino acids. The CDR3 here is CASSPRAGGGDEQFF. The DNA for the CDR3 is TGCGCCAGCAGCCCACGAGCGGGAGGGGGAGATGAGCAGTTCTTC.

This clonotype was detected a few times. The rearrangement links TRBV29-1 to TRBJ2-1; 7 bases line up with TRBD1. Germline V CDR1 and CDR2: SQVTM, ANQGSEA. There are 12 residues in the CDR3. After removal of 7 bases from V and 5 bases from J, the junction contained 5 bases not matched to a gene. The CDR3 is CSDRGRNNEQFF. The CDR3 region has the DNA TGCAGCGACAGGGGTCGGAACAATGAGCAGTTCTTC.

V is TRBV4-3 and J is TRBJ2-2; either TRBD1 or TRBD2 may supply D (5 bases each). This CDR3 spans 16 amino acids. V lost 4 bases to trimming and J lost 2 bases, with 14 bases between them. Looked up from germline, CDR1 is LGHNA and CDR2 is YSLEER. The DNA of the CDR3 is TGCGCCAGCAGCCGCTCCGAGGGGCCCAACACCGGGGAGCTGTTTTTT. This codes for CASSRSEGPNTGELFF.

The chain carries TRBV11-2 and TRBJ2-2; 8 bases are a match to TRBD1. The CDR3 has 17 residues. CDR1 and CDR2 from the germline V gene are SGHAT and FQNNGV. The V and J ends lost 6 bases and 1 base, in that order; junction bases with no gene match: 10. The CDR3 is CASSSPQGARNTGELFF. DNA for the CDR3: TGTGCCAGCAGTTCTCCCCAGGGGGCGAGGAACACCGGGGAGCTGTTTTTT. Supplemented by reference TRBV11-2 and TRBJ2-2, the full variable domain reads EAGVAQSPRYKIIEKRQSVAFWCNPISGHATLYWYQQILGQGPKLLIQFQNNGVVDDSQLPKDRFSAERLKGVDSTLKIQPAKLEDSAVYLCASSSPQGARNTGELFFGEGSRLTVL.

This clonotype was seen a few times. The chain employs TRBV24-1 and TRBJ1-1; D possibly corresponds to TRBD1 (6 bases). Germline loops: CDR1 KGHDR, CDR2 SFDVKD. The V and J ends lost 10 bases and 6 bases respectively, with 20 bases between them. CDR3 length: 14 residues. In nucleotides, the CDR3 is TGTGCCACGAAATCCAACAGGGAAGGGGCTGAAGCTTTCTTT. It encodes CATKSNREGAEAFF.